These 19 T cell receptor beta chains came from one sample sequenced in a study of shared clonotypes between healthy human individuals. The assay was immunoSEQ multiplex PCR, and TCRdb's table has in-frame clones only and misses some. The sample shows about 2.4 million clones, 80% to 95% of them seen only once. The source material was naive CD4+ T cells from PBMCs. The subset was: CD45RA+ positively selected. Source of these receptors: a man between 18 and 35 years old in good health. Some clones in this sample may be carry-over from other donors' samples.

This clone was recorded a few times. The gene calls are TRBV5-6 and TRBJ1-2; weak D call: TRBD1 (5 bases). This CDR3 has 14 amino acids. The germline gives CDR1 SGHDT, CDR2 YYEEEE. Between the trimmed V and J ends, which lost 2 bases and 7 bases, there was a span of 15 bases. CDR3 bases: TGTGCCAGCAGCTTTTTGGAGGGGAGTCGTGGCTACACCTTC. Translating gives CASSFLEGSRGYTF.

The chain couples TRBV6-1 to TRBJ1-5; tentative D call: TRBD1 (6 bases). The CDR3 has 15 residues. The V and J ends lost 4 bases and 0 bases respectively, with 10 bases between them. Germline CDR1 and CDR2: MNHNS and SASEGT. CDR3 residues: CASSVEQGSNQPQHF. In nucleotides, the CDR3 is TGTGCCAGCAGTGTCGAACAGGGTAGCAATCAGCCCCAGCATTTT.

The J gene is TRBJ1-6, the V gene TRBV30, with D tentatively TRBD1 (5 bases). The CDR3 is 13 residues long. Trimming stripped 2 bases from V and 13 bases from J, with 15 bases between. Germline CDR1 and CDR2: GTSNPN and SVGIG (reference sequence). As DNA, the CDR3 is TGTGCCTGGAGTCTCGGGGGGAAGGAGCCCCTCCACTTT. As protein: CAWSLGGKEPLHF.

The V call is TRBV2, the J call TRBJ2-3; the D is unclear. The CDR3 totals 13 residues. Per germline, CDR1 SNHLY and CDR2 FYNNEI. V was cut by 2 bases and J by 5 bases, with 8 bases left in between. The CDR3: CASSEMPEDTQYF. For the CDR3, the DNA is TGTGCCAGCAGTGAAATGCCCGAAGATACGCAGTATTTT.

The chain couples TRBV5-5 to TRBJ1-5; D perhaps matches TRBD1 (5 bases). The CDR3 is 15 residues long. CDR1 SGHKS and CDR2 YYEKEE come from the germline V gene (reference sequence). V lost 1 base and J 4 bases, leaving 12 bases between the germline ends. Written as DNA, the CDR3 is TGTGCCAGCAGCTTGAAGGCGGCAGGGAATCAGCCCCAGCATTTT. It is translated as CASSLKAAGNQPQHF.

The chain couples TRBV13 to TRBJ1-1; weak D call: TRBD1 (5 bases). This CDR3 is built from 14 residues. The V gene's germline CDR1 is PRHDT and CDR2 FYEKMQ (reference sequence). Trimming cost V 5 bases and J 1 base, with 11 bases left between them. DNA for the CDR3: TGTGCCAGCAGCGTAGACAGAGCGAACACTGAAGCTTTCTTT. This codes for CASSVDRANTEAFF.

The chain joins TRBV10-1 to TRBJ2-3; 9 positions match TRBD1. The CDR3 is 13 residues long. In germline, CDR1 is WNHNN, CDR2 SYGVQD (reference sequence). Trimming cost V 10 bases and J 4 bases; bases outside gene matches: 6. The CDR3 DNA sequence: TGCGCCACTCGGGACAGGGTAGCAGATACGCAGTATTTT. This translates into CATRDRVADTQYF.

The chain combines TRBV19 with TRBJ2-1, with 11 bases matching TRBD1. Germline CDR1 LNHDA, CDR2 SQIVND (reference sequence). The CDR3 sequence is 20 residues long. The V segment lost 1 base and the J segment 3 bases; nucleotides outside the gene matches: 14. CDR3: CASSIAYGQGASRRYNEQFF. The CDR3 DNA follows: TGTGCCAGTAGTATAGCCTACGGACAGGGGGCGTCTCGACGCTACAATGAGCAGTTCTTC.

The chain joins TRBV4-3 to TRBJ1-1; D possibly corresponds to TRBD1 (5 bases). V was trimmed by 1 base and J by 2 bases, leaving 17 bases between them. Germline assignment: CDR1 LGHNA and CDR2 YSLEER. This CDR3 spans 17 amino acids. CDR3 in DNA: TGCGCCAGCAGCCAAGCCCTACCTCGGGGGGACAACACTGAAGCTTTCTTT. Its protein is CASSQALPRGDNTEAFF.

The chain has TRBV9 and TRBJ2-1, with 9 bases aligning to TRBD1. This CDR3 spans 15 amino acids. With 2 bases clipped from V and 7 bases from J, the junction kept 7 bases outside the gene matches. CDR1 and CDR2 from the germline V gene are SGDLS and YYNGEE. CDR3 sequence (DNA): TGTGCCAGCAGCGTTGCCGGGACAGGGAGTAATGAGCAGTTCTTC. Its translation is CASSVAGTGSNEQFF.

This clone showed up just once. The CDR3 here is CASNLAGSYEQYF. The CDR3 DNA reads as TGTGCCAGCAACCTAGCGGGAAGCTACGAGCAGTACTTC. The chain couples TRBV6-5 to TRBJ2-7; 9 nucleotides match TRBD2. J was trimmed by 3 bases and V by 7 bases; bases with no gene match: 4. The V gene's germline CDR1 is MNHEY and CDR2 SVGAGI. The length of the CDR3 is 13 residues.

The V call is TRBV6-1, the J call TRBJ1-2; weak D call: TRBD1 (5 bases). CDR1 is MNHNS and CDR2 is SASEGT in the germline V gene. The CDR3 has 15 amino acids. Trimming left V 2 bases short and J 8 bases short, with 18 bases between. The DNA of the CDR3 is TGTGCCAGCAGTGAAATGTTCCGGGGGAGAGGCGGCTACACCTTC. Translated: CASSEMFRGRGGYTF.

Here the CDR3 DNA reads TGTGCCAGTAGTATATCCCGGACTAGCGGGAGCCGATCCGAGCAGTACTTC. Translated: CASSISRTSGSRSEQYF. The chain carries TRBV19 and TRBJ2-7, with 13 bases that match TRBD2. V dropped 2 bases and J dropped 6; count of bases not matched to a gene: 10. The germline V gene has CDR1 LNHDA and CDR2 SQIVND (reference sequence). This CDR3 has 17 amino acids.

This CDR3 reads CAIVGTSGGPGELFF. In DNA, the CDR3 is TGTGCCATCGTGGGGACTAGCGGGGGGCCCGGGGAGCTGTTTTTT. The gene calls are TRBV7-8 and TRBJ2-2; 15 nucleotides align to TRBD2. V trimming: 10 bases; J trimming: 6 bases; junction bases outside the gene matches: 6. Germline CDR1 SGHVS, CDR2 FQNEAQ. The CDR3 consists of 15 residues.

About this clone: Germline and junction disagree at one end, which may indicate a read error. The chain joins TRBV29-1 to TRBJ2-1; 10 bases are shared with TRBD2. Germline CDR1 reads SQVTM; CDR2 reads ANQGSEA. The CDR3 consists of 14 residues. The CDR3 DNA reads as TGCAGCGCCTGGGGGACTAGCGTGTCCAATGGGCAGTTCTTC. The encoded protein is CSAWGTSVSNGQFF.

The chain has TRBV11-2 and TRBJ1-1; no reliable D call. V gave up 5 bases and J gave up 4 bases, with 20 bases separating them. CDR1 and CDR2 from the germline V gene are SGHAT and FQNNGV. The CDR3 is made up of 16 amino acids. The CDR3: CASSPTPGTRGTEAFF. DNA for the CDR3: TGTGCCAGCAGCCCCACCCCCGGAACGCGGGGCACTGAAGCTTTCTTT.

This clone has just a few counts. The V gene is TRBV5-4, the J gene TRBJ1-1; D ambiguous. The germline V and J ends were trimmed by 0 bases and 1 base, with 10 bases remaining between them. In germline, CDR1 is SGHNT, CDR2 YYREEE (reference sequence). The CDR3 covers 15 residues. The CDR3 loop is CASSLGGSWNTEAFF. In DNA, the CDR3 is TGTGCCAGCAGCTTGGGAGGGAGTTGGAACACTGAAGCTTTCTTT.

This clone has just one count. This specimen includes other DNA sequences encoding the same CDR3. The chain combines TRBV4-3 with TRBJ2-2, with TRBD2 matching 13 bases. Germline CDR1 LGHNA, CDR2 YSLEER. The CDR3 sequence is 18 residues long. With V trimmed by 0 bases and J by 0 bases, 1 base remained unmatched. CDR3 amino acids: CASSQETSGRANTGELFF. CDR3 DNA: TGCGCCAGCAGCCAAGAAACTAGCGGGAGGGCGAACACCGGGGAGCTGTTTTTT.

The chain employs TRBV5-1 and TRBJ1-3; D might be TRBD1 (6 bases). Between the trimmed V and J ends, which lost 4 bases and 0 bases, there was a span of 11 bases. Looked up from germline, CDR1 is SGHRS and CDR2 is YFSETQ. This CDR3 has 15 residues. CDR3 DNA sequence: TGCGCCAGCAGCACGGGACACTCCTCTGGAAACACCATATATTTT. Translation: CASSTGHSSGNTIYF.